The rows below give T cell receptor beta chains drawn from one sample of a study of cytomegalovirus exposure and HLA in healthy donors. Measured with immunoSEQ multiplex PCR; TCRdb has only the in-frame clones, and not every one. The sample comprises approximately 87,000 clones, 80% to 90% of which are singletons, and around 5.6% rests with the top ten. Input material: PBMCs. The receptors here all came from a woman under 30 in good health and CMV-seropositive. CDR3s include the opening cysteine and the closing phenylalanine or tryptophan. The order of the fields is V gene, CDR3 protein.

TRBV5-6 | CASSWGGTGGTEAFF
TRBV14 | CASSQVGVSGNTIYF
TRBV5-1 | CASSLVAGGSNEQFF
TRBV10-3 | CAIGESPGHSEETQYF
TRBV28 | CASSLDRPYGYTF
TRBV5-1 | CASSLDSQETQYF
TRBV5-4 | CASSDDGVYNEQFF
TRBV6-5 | CASSYEANSPLHF
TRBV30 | CAWSDSSGYTGELFF
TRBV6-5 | CASSWEPGQGGYGYTF
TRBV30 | CAWRYSDPRDRGPSSYNEQFF
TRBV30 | CAWSAASAGTGGIRSYGYTF
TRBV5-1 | CASSPAGGYTEAFF
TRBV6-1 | CASRDRGLGNTEAFF
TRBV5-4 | CASSLGGPDTGELFF
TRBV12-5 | CASGLDVVGSQFF
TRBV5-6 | CASSRQGWNLKETQYF
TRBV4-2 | CASSRTGRLDTQYF
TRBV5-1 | CASRLLAGRTLSSYNEQFF
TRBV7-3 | CASSRQGRREQFF
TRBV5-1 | CASRSPGTDTQYF
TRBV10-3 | CAISDSGANTGELFF
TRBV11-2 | CASSRLAGSYEQYF
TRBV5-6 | CASRFGTGSQYF
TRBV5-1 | CASSLVVGGSAYGYTF
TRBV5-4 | CASQLSRDTDTQYF
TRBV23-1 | CASLEVRNEQFF
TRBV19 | CASSLLLWGLSGNIQYF
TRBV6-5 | CASSYARGGTQYF
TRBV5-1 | CASSPGQGLNQPQHF
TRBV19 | CASSPAGDEQYF
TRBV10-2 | CASSDGTAGTDTQYF
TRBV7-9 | CASSQLVAGELFF
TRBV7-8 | CASSPFRAGLSSPLHF
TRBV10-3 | CAIGDSRGEQETQYF
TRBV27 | CASSWQASYNSPLHF
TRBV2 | CASEGDREKLFF
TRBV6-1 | CASSEATSGGYEQYF
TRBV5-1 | CASSLEGLAGGFYTGELFF
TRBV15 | CATSRPRQGAGEKLFF
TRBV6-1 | CASSIPGQGTRAFF
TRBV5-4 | CASTLKKQGTAYSPLHF
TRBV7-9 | CASSLGLAIDEQFF
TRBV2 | CATRDASYEQYF
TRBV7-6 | CASSPSGREYGIQYF
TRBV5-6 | CASSPLWGGTYEQYF
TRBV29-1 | CSVETSGGGWETQYF
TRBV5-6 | CASSSGQPTEAFF
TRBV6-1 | CASRWDRVREQYF